This TCR beta chain was captured in a study of CD8+CD57+ T cells in acquired aplastic anemia. Across the study: Mean yield of DNA from sorted CD4+ and CD8+ cells was approximately 3 ug.

Study-level points and caveats: The same twenty-nine CD8+ CDR3 sequences occurred in patients and in controls.

Sequencing involved patients with CD8+CD57+ cell expansion previously shown by flow cytometry. Untreated patients provided the blood samples, with no therapy given before sampling. Genomic DNA was employed as the template in profiling TCR beta VDJ and CDR3. Each CDR3 protein is one row after TCRdb ran MiXCR on the reads. The table lists 250,000 to 300,000 distinct CDR3 sequences, 50% to 65% of them singletons, with roughly 1.3% in the top ten. From germline, CDR1 is SGHRS and CDR2 YFSETQ. This CDR3 has 15 amino acids. V trimming: 4 bases; J trimming: 8 bases; junction bases outside the gene matches: 9. This clonotype was detected many times. Its antigen is unidentified.

The sequence came from a human donor with aplastic anemia. The sample comprised sorted CD4+, CD8+, or CD8+CD57+ T cells (not recorded which) from PBMCs. The J gene is TRBJ1-4, the V gene TRBV5-1; 9 bases map to TRBD1. CDR3 residues: CASSTPGTGYEKLFF. CDR3 nucleotide sequence: TGCGCCAGCAGCACTCCCGGGACAGGGTACGAAAAACTGTTTTTT. The full variable domain, completed using reference TRBV5-1 and TRBJ1-4, is KAGVTQTPRYLIKTRGQQVTLSCSPISGHRSVSWYQQTPGQGLQFLFEYFSETQRNKGNFPGRFSGRQFSNSRSEMNVSTLELGDSALYLCASSTPGTGYEKLFFGSGTQLSVL.